Below, 15 T cell receptor beta chains from the same sample are listed, as sequenced in a study of human T cells and chemical hapten exposure. Time point here: patch test 3, about 24 weeks after DPC sensitization. The treatment was: therapeutic diphenylcyclopropenone sensitization with weekly scalp DPC. Each CDR3 protein is one row after TCRdb ran MiXCR on the RACE reads. This repertoire shows 150,000 to 200,000 distinct CDR3 sequences, about a quarter found once; its top ten account for about 2%. This specimen consisted of whole blood, obtained in connection with sensitization to the hapten diphenylcyclopropenone (DPC). All receptors come from a woman aged 18-29 years with alopecia areata. Some clones in this sample may be carry-over from other donors' samples.

This chain uses TRBV5-1 with TRBJ2-6; 10 bases are a match to TRBD1. The CDR3 covers 17 residues. The germline V gene encodes CDR1 SGHRS and CDR2 YFSETQ. V gave up 4 bases and J gave up 3 bases; unmatched junction bases: 7. CDR3 amino acids: CASSPRQGAGGANVLTF. The CDR3 region has the DNA TGCGCCAGCAGCCCTCGACAGGGGGCGGGTGGGGCCAACGTCCTGACTTTC.

This clonotype has only a few counts. The gene calls are TRBV29-1 and TRBJ2-7, with TRBD1 matching over 7 bases. The CDR3 has 11 amino acids. Germline loops: CDR1 SQVTM, CDR2 ANQGSEA. CDR3 bases: TGCCGACAGGGATGGTCCTACGAGCAGTACTTC. This gives the protein CRQGWSYEQYF.

This clonotype was seen many times. J is TRBJ2-2 and V is TRBV20-1; tentatively, D is TRBD2 (6 bases). The CDR3 has 14 residues. The V end was cut by 1 base, the J end by 8 bases, with 14 bases between. Germline loops: CDR1 DFQATT, CDR2 SNEGSKA (reference sequence). In DNA, the CDR3 is TGCAGTGCTAGAGGGGGAGGAGATTGGGGGGAGCTGTTTTTT. Translation gives CSARGGGDWGELFF.

The chain has TRBV29-1 and TRBJ2-2; 10 positions agree with TRBD2. The CDR3 totals 14 residues. Germline values: CDR1 SQVTM, CDR2 ANQGSEA. After removal of 8 bases from V and 7 bases from J, the junction contained 10 bases not matched to a gene. The chain's CDR3 is CSIRPSGGSGELFF. The CDR3 region has the DNA TGCAGCATCAGACCTAGCGGGGGAAGCGGGGAGCTGTTTTTT.

The chain has TRBV15 and TRBJ2-7; D might be TRBD1 (6 bases). Looked up from germline, CDR1 is LNHNV and CDR2 is YYDKDF (reference sequence). Trimming cost V 3 bases and J 2 bases, with 14 bases left between them. The CDR3 sequence is 15 residues long. CDR3 sequence: CATSSLRDTTYEQYF. The CDR3 region has the DNA TGTGCCACCAGCAGTTTACGGGACACAACCTACGAGCAGTACTTC.

The chain combines TRBV5-6 with TRBJ1-1; no clear D gene. V lost 4 bases and J 1 base, leaving 17 bases between the germline ends. CDR1 and CDR2 (germline): SGHDT, YYEEEE. This CDR3 has 16 residues. The CDR3 here is CASSRWSLTWNTEAFF. CDR3 sequence (DNA): TGTGCCAGCAGCCGGTGGAGCTTAACCTGGAACACTGAAGCTTTCTTT.

The sample holds a few counts of this clonotype. The chain carries TRBV9 and TRBJ2-3; possibly TRBD2 for D (6 bases). The CDR3 is 16 residues long. The ends were cut back, 0 bases at V and 0 bases at J, with 11 bases in the middle. CDR1 and CDR2 (germline): SGDLS, YYNGEE. The DNA for the CDR3 is TGTGCCAGCAGCGTAGCGGGGGACCAAAGCACAGATACGCAGTATTTT. Its translation is CASSVAGDQSTDTQYF.

V is TRBV9 and J is TRBJ1-1, with D maybe TRBD1 (6 bases). The germline V and J ends were trimmed by 3 bases and 5 bases, with 14 bases remaining between them. The CDR3 runs to 14 residues. Germline V gene data show CDR1 as SGDLS and CDR2 as YYNGEE. For the CDR3, the DNA is TGTGCCAGCAGCGATGACAGGAAGGGGACTGAAGCTTTCTTT. It specifies CASSDDRKGTEAFF.

The chain joins TRBV5-1 to TRBJ1-2; perhaps TRBD1 as D (5 bases). The CDR3 totals 13 residues. The V gene's germline CDR1 is SGHRS and CDR2 YFSETQ. V was shortened by 0 bases and J by 2 bases, with 5 bases between the two germline ends. In DNA form, the CDR3 reads TGCGCCAGCAGCTTGGGGACAAACTATGGCTACACCTTC. Translating it yields CASSLGTNYGYTF. Together with reference TRBV5-1 and TRBJ1-2, the CDR3 gives the full variable domain: KAGVTQTPRYLIKTRGQQVTLSCSPISGHRSVSWYQQTPGQGLQFLFEYFSETQRNKGNFPGRFSGRQFSNSRSEMNVSTLELGDSALYLCASSLGTNYGYTFGSGTRLTVV.

This clonotype was found a few times. V gene TRBV9 combines with J gene TRBJ1-3, with 7 bases that match TRBD1. Germline CDR1 and CDR2: SGDLS and YYNGEE. The CDR3 is 14 amino acids. The trim removed 4 bases at V and 4 bases at J, leaving 5 bases unmatched. The CDR3 spells CASSFGQDGNTIYF. The CDR3 DNA reads as TGTGCCAGCAGCTTCGGACAGGACGGAAACACCATATATTTT.

The DNA for the CDR3 is TGCAGTGCTAGTTGGCTGGACTCACCCCTCCACTTT. Protein product: CSASWLDSPLHF. The chain has TRBV20-1 and TRBJ1-6, with D unclear. V was clipped by 3 bases and J by 10 bases, with 10 bases between them. Germline loops: CDR1 DFQATT, CDR2 SNEGSKA (reference sequence). The CDR3 contains 12 residues.

In its sample, this clonotype was seen a few times. The rearrangement uses TRBV10-3 and TRBJ2-5; 10 bases fit TRBD2. CDR3 size: 13 residues. Germline V gives CDR1 ENHRY, CDR2 SYGVKD. The ends lost 8 bases at V and 4 bases at J; junction bases unmatched: 4. The CDR3 DNA is TGTGCCATCGGGACTAGCGCTTCAGAGACCCAGTACTTC. Translating it yields CAIGTSASETQYF.

The V and J genes are TRBV5-4 and TRBJ1-6; 7 bases match TRBD1. Trimming took 5 bases from V and 7 from J; bases not matched to a gene: 6. This CDR3 is built from 14 residues. The germline V gene has CDR1 SGHNT and CDR2 YYREEE (reference sequence). This CDR3 reads CASRETGRNSPLHF. In DNA form, the CDR3 reads TGTGCCAGCAGGGAGACAGGGAGGAATTCACCCCTCCACTTT.

This clonotype was observed at least ten times. The genes are TRBV7-2 and TRBJ2-1, with D perhaps given as TRBD1 or TRBD2 (5 bases each). Trimming took 4 bases from V and 6 from J, leaving 10 bases between them. This CDR3 is 13 amino acids long. Germline lookup yields CDR1 SGHTA and CDR2 FQGNSA. As DNA, the CDR3 is TGTGCCAGCAGCTCGGGGCTCGCCAATGAGCAGTTCTTC. It codes for CASSSGLANEQFF.

This clonotype was observed a few times. The gene calls are TRBV4-2 and TRBJ1-2, with 9 bases that match TRBD1. V was pared by 5 bases and J by 6 bases, with 13 bases of the junction left unmatched. CDR1 is LGHNA and CDR2 is YNFKEQ in the germline V gene. CDR3 length: 16 amino acids. CDR3 DNA sequence: TGTGCCAGCAGCGTGCCGGGACAGGGAATGGCGGATGGCTACACCTTC. This gives the protein CASSVPGQGMADGYTF.